The TCR beta chain under discussion was sequenced for a study of T-cell memory formation after mild COVID-19. The CDR3 has 15 residues. Unmatched junction bases numbered 3, after V lost 0 bases and J lost 5 bases. CDR1 SGHRS and CDR2 YFSETQ come from the germline V gene. TCRdb fed the 5' RACE reads into MiXCR, producing one record per CDR3 protein. Altogether about 410,000 distinct CDR3 sequences are present, 15% to 20% being singletons, with the ten largest covering roughly a fifth. Sequencing used PBMCs or a T cell subset sorted from them (not recorded which). The rearrangement uses TRBV5-1 and TRBJ2-7; 12 nucleotides match TRBD1. This receptor was identified in a man in his late teens or twenties who had mild COVID-19 (a few samples of this study predate the infection). Cell type and time point are not known. CDR3 nucleotide sequence: TGCGCCAGCAGCTTGGAGGGACAGGGGGCCCACGAGCAGTACTTC. This gives the protein CASSLEGQGAHEQYF.